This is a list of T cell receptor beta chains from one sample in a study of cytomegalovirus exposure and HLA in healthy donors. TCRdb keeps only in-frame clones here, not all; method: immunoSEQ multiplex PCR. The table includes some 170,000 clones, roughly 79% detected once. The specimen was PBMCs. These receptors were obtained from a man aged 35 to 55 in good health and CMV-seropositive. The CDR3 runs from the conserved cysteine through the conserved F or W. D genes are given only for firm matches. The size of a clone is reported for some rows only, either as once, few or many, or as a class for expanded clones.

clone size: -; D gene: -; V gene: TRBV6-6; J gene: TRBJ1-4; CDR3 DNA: TGTGCCAGCAGTTACTCTTGGCCCACCCTTGAAAAACTGTTTTTT; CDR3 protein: CASSYSWPTLEKLFF
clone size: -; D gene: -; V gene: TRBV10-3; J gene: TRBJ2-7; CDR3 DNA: TGTGCCATCAGTGACAGCGCATCATCCTACGAGCAGTACTTC; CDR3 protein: CAISDSASSYEQYF
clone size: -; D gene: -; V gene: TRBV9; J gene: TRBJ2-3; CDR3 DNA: TGTGCCAGCAGCGTAACCCCTCTTAGCGGAACTAGCACAGATACGCAGTATTTT; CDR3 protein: CASSVTPLSGTSTDTQYF
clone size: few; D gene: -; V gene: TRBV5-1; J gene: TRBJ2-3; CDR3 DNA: TGCGCCAGCAGCTTGAGCTCTCGGGTAAGAGAGCGCACAGATACGCAGTATTTT; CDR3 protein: CASSLSSRVRERTDTQYF
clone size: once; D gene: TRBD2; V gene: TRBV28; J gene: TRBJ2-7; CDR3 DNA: TGTGCCAGCAGTGGGGGGGGTTTTTCCTACGAGCAGTACTTC; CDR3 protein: CASSGGGFSYEQYF
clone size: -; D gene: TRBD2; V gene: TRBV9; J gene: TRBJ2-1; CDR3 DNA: TGTGCCAGCAGCGTCTCGGGGGGCTCCTACAATGAGCAGTTCTTC; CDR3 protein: CASSVSGGSYNEQFF
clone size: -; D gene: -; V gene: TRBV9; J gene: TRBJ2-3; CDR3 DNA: TGTGCCAGCAGCGAGTCTAGCGTTCCTAGCACAGATACGCAGTATTTT; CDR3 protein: CASSESSVPSTDTQYF
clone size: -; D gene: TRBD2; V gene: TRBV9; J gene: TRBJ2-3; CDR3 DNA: TGTGCCAGCAGCCAGACTAGCGGGAGCGCGAACACAGATACGCAGTATTTT; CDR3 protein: CASSQTSGSANTDTQYF
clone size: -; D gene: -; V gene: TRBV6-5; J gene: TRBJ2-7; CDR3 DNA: TGTGCCAGCGTACAACTAGTCCGGGACTACGAGCAGTACTTC; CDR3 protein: CASVQLVRDYEQYF
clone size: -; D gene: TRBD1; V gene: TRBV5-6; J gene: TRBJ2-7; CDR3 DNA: TGTGCCAGCAGCTTGGGGGCAGGGGGCGTCTACGAGCAGTACTTC; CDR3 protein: CASSLGAGGVYEQYF
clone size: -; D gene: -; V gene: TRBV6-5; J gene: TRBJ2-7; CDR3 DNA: TGTGCCAGCAGTTACTCTCAGGTCTCCTACGAGCAGTACTTC; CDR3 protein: CASSYSQVSYEQYF
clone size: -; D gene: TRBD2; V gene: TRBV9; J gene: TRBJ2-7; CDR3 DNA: TGTGCCAGCAGCGCGACTAGCCACCAGGACGAGCAGTACTTC; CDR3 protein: CASSATSHQDEQYF
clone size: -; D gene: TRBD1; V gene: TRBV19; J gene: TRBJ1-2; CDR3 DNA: TGTGCCAGTAGGGAAAGACAGGGTCTCTATGGCTACACCTTC; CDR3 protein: CASRERQGLYGYTF
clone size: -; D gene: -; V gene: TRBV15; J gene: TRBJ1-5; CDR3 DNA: TGTGCCACCAGCAGAGGTTCGGGGGGGGCGATGGGACAGCCCCAGCATTTT; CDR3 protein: CATSRGSGGAMGQPQHF
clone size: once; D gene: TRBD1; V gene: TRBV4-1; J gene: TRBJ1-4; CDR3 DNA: TGCGCCAGCAGCCACCCCGGGACAGGTCCTTCGTCTGAAAAACTGTTTTTT; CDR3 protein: CASSHPGTGPSSEKLFF
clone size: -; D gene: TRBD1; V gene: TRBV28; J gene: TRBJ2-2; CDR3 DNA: TGTGCCAGCAGCCGGACAGGGAGGACCGGGGAGCTGTTTTTT; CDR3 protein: CASSRTGRTGELFF
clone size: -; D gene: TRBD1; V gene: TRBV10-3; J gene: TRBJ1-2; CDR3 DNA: TGTGCCATCAGTGTCGACAGGGCTGATCCCAATGGCTACACCTTC; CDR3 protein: CAISVDRADPNGYTF
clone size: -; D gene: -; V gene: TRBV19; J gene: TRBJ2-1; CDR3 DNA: TGTGCCAGTAGCGCCCTAGAGAGGAGAAATGAGCAGTTCTTC; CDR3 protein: CASSALERRNEQFF
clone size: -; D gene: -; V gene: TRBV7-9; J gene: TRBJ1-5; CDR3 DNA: TGTGCCAGCAGCTTATATGGGCAGGGGACCGTTCAGCCCCAGCATTTT; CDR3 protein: CASSLYGQGTVQPQHF
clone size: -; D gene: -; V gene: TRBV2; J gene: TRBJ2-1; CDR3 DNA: TGTGCCAGCAGTTTGACTGGAGAGCAGTTCTTC; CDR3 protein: CASSLTGEQFF
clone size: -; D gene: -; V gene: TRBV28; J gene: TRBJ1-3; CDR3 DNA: TGTGCCAGCAGTTCCAGGTGGACTGGAAACACCATATATTTT; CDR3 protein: CASSSRWTGNTIYF
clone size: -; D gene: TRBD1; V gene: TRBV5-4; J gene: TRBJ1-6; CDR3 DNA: TGTGCCAGCAGCCCCGGGACAGTTCATTCACCCCTCCACTTT; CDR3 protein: CASSPGTVHSPLHF
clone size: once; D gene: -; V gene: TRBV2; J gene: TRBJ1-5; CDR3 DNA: TGTGCCAGCAGTGGGGAAGGGGGAAGTCAGCCCCAGCATTTT; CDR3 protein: CASSGEGGSQPQHF
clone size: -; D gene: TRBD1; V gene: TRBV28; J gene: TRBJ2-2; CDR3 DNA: TGTGCCAGCACGCTCGGGGACAGGCTCACCGGGGAGCTGTTTTTT; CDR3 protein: CASTLGDRLTGELFF
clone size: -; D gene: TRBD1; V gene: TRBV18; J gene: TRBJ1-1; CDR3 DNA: TGTGCCAGCTCACCAAGAGGGGCAGGGGGCGGCACTGAAGCTTTCTTT; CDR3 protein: CASSPRGAGGGTEAFF
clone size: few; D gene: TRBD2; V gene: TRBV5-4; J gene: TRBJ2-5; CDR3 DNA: TGTGCCAGCAGCTTACTAGCGATCCAAGAGACCCAGTACTTC; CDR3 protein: CASSLLAIQETQYF
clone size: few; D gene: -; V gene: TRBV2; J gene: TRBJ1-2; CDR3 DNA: TGTGCCAGCACCCCACGGGACATTTGGGATGGCTACACCTTC; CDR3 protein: CASTPRDIWDGYTF
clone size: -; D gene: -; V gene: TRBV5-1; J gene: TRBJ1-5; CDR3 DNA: TGCGCCAGCAGCTTGGTTCAGGGCCAGCCCCAGCATTTT; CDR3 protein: CASSLVQGQPQHF
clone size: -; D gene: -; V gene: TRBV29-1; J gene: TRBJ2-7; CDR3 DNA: TGCAGCGTTGGGGCGGACCTCCGGAGGGACGAGCAGTACTTC; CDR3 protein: CSVGADLRRDEQYF
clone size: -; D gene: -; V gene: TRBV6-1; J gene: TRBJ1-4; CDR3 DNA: TGTGCCAGCAGAGGGGGATCTACAACTAATGAAAAACTGTTTTTT; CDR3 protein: CASRGGSTTNEKLFF
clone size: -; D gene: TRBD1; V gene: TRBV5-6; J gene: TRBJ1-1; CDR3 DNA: TGTGCCAGCAGCTTGTGGACGGGACAGATAAACCTAGGGGACACTGAAGCTTTCTTT; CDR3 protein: CASSLWTGQINLGDTEAFF
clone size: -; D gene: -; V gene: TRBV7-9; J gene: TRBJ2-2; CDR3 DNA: TGTGCCAGCAGTTGGAGTTCCACCGGGGAGCTGTTTTTT; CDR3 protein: CASSWSSTGELFF
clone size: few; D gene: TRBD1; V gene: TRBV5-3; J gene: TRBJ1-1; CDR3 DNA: TGTGCCAGAAGCCGGACAGGGAACACTGAAGCTTTCTTT; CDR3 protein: CARSRTGNTEAFF
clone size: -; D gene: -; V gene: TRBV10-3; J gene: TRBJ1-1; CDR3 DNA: TGTGCCATCAGTGCATCCGCCAGTCTGAACACTGAAGCTTTCTTT; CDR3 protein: CAISASASLNTEAFF
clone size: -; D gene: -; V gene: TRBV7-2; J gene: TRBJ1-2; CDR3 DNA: TGTGCCAGCAGGCGTGACAGCTACTATGGCTACACCTTC; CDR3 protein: CASRRDSYYGYTF
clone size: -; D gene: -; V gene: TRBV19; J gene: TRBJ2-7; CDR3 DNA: TGTGCCAGTAGTCCGGGCTACGAGCAGTACTTC; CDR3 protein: CASSPGYEQYF
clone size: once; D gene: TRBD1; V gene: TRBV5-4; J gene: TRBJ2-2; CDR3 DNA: TGTGCCAGCAGCCCGCAGGGGGCGAACACCGGGGAGCTGTTTTTT; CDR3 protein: CASSPQGANTGELFF
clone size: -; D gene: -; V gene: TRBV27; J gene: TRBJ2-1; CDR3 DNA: TGTGCCAGCAGTTCCCTCGGGGTCCGGAGGTACAATGAGCAGTTCTTC; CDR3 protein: CASSSLGVRRYNEQFF
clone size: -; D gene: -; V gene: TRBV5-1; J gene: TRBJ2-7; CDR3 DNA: TGCGCCAGCAGCTTGGGAGGCCACCCCGGGGGCGAGCAGTACTTC; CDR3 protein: CASSLGGHPGGEQYF
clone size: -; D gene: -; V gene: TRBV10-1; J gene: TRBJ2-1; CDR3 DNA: TGCGCCAGCAGTGAGACGCGTCAGGGGATTGAGCAGTTCTTC; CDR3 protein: CASSETRQGIEQFF
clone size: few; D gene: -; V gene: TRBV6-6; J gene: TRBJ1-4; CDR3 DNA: TGTGCCAGTAGCTTGACAGAGACAACTAATGAAAAACTGTTTTTT; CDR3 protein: CASSLTETTNEKLFF
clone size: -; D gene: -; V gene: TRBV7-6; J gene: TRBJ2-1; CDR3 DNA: TGTGCCAGCAGCCCGACAGAGAGATCTTACAATGAGCAGTTCTTC; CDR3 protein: CASSPTERSYNEQFF
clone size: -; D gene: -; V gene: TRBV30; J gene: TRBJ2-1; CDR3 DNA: TGTGCCTACCTAAGGGGCTCCTACAATGAGCAGTTCTTC; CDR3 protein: CAYLRGSYNEQFF
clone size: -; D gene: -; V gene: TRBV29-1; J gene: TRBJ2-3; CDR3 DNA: TGCAGCGTTGATGCGGGCACAGATACGCAGTATTTT; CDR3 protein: CSVDAGTDTQYF
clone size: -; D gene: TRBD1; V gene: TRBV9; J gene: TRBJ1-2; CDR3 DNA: TGTGCCAGCAGCAACTCGGGGACAGCCTATGGCTACACCTTC; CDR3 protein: CASSNSGTAYGYTF